The 9 T cell receptor beta chains below were found in one sample sequenced in a study of T cells in Graves' hyperthyroidism and ophthalmopathy. Amplified regions were TCR beta CDR3 sequences from RNA transcripts. HTBI primers were used for first-round RT-PCR of the TCR CDR3. TCRdb recomputed calls from the multiplex PCR reads with MiXCR, one row per CDR3 protein. The sample lists approximately 300,000 distinct CDR3 sequences, approximately 17% occurring once. Sequencing used blood. The receptors were sampled from a man aged 30 to 39 with Graves' hyperthyroidism.

This clonotype appeared a few times. The chain uses TRBV7-2 and TRBJ1-3; D gene ambiguous. With 3 bases removed from V and 4 bases from J, the gap between germline ends came to 10 bases. This CDR3 has 14 residues. Germline V gene data show CDR1 as SGHTA and CDR2 as FQGNSA. This CDR3 is CASSFPNRGNTIYF. Here the CDR3 DNA reads TGTGCCAGCAGCTTTCCGAATAGGGGAAACACCATATATTTT.

Many counts were recorded for this clonotype. This rearrangement joins TRBV5-1 to TRBJ1-5; no clear D gene. The CDR3 is 13 amino acids. Trimming removed 0 bases at V and 5 bases at J, with 6 bases between. Germline V gives CDR1 SGHRS, CDR2 YFSETQ. The CDR3 nucleotides read TGCGCCAGCAGCTTGGACAAGGATCAGCCCCAGCATTTT. Its protein product is CASSLDKDQPQHF. The full variable domain, its missing parts supplied by reference TRBV5-1 and TRBJ1-5, is KAGVTQTPRYLIKTRGQQVTLSCSPISGHRSVSWYQQTPGQGLQFLFEYFSETQRNKGNFPGRFSGRQFSNSRSEMNVSTLELGDSALYLCASSLDKDQPQHFGDGTRLSIL.

As concerns this clonotype: A much larger clone differs by one base, so this may be a read error. V and J are TRBV6-2 or TRBV6-3 and TRBJ2-2; 10 positions match TRBD2. Germline CDR1 reads MNHEY; CDR2 reads SVGEGT. The CDR3 is 15 residues long. Germline trimming cut 5 bases from V and 3 bases from J; bases unmatched to any gene: 3. The CDR3 nucleotides read TGTGCCAGCAGTGGGCTAGCGGGAGACACCGGGGAGCTGTTTTTT. Encoded protein: CASSGLAGDTGELFF.

In this sample, this clonotype turned up many times. The chain is built from TRBV6-1 and TRBJ1-2, with TRBD1 matching 7 bases. CDR1 and CDR2 from the germline V gene are MNHNS and SASEGT. V lost 10 bases and J lost 5; bases outside the gene matches: 10. The CDR3 is 13 amino acids. In nucleotides, the CDR3 is TGTGCCACCCCACTGACAGGGAGGTATGGCTACACCTTC. It codes for CATPLTGRYGYTF.

This clonotype was seen a handful of times. The genes are TRBV15 and TRBJ1-1; D gene unclear. Germline V gene lookup returns CDR1 LNHNV and CDR2 YYDKDF (reference sequence). CDR3 length equals 13 residues. V was clipped by 5 bases and J by 0 bases, with 7 bases between them. CDR3 nucleotides: TGTGCCACCAGCCCAGGCATGAACACTGAAGCTTTCTTT. Translated: CATSPGMNTEAFF.

This clonotype occurred many times. This chain uses TRBV10-3 with TRBJ1-1; maybe TRBD1 (6 bases). The CDR3 covers 14 residues. CDR1 is ENHRY and CDR2 is SYGVKD in the germline V gene. The V gene lost 6 bases and the J gene lost 4 bases, with 15 bases spanning the gap. CDR3 protein: CAISPPGEGTEAFF. The CDR3 DNA reads as TGTGCCATCAGCCCTCCAGGGGAAGGCACTGAAGCTTTCTTT.

In its sample, this clonotype was seen many times. The V gene is TRBV11-2, the J gene TRBJ2-1; D is undetermined. The CDR3 runs to 14 residues. Germline V CDR1 and CDR2: SGHAT, FQNNGV. V lost 4 bases, J lost 3 bases, and 10 bases lay in between. The CDR3 coding sequence is TGTGCCAGCAGCTCCCAGGTGATCTACAATGAGCAGTTCTTC. Translated, it gives CASSSQVIYNEQFF.

The sample holds many counts of this clonotype. This chain links TRBV3-1 with TRBJ2-2; unclear D gene. Germline V gene lookup returns CDR1 LGHDT and CDR2 YNNKEL (reference sequence). Trimming took 6 bases from V and 3 from J, leaving 11 bases between them. This CDR3 has 14 residues. The CDR3 coding sequence is TGTGCCAGCAGTCCTAGGTTGGACACCGGGGAGCTGTTTTTT. Protein: CASSPRLDTGELFF. Filled out from reference TRBV3-1 and TRBJ2-2, the complete variable domain reads DTAVSQTPKYLVTQMGNDKSIKCEQNLGHDTMYWYKQDSKKFLKIMFSYNNKELIINETVPNRFSPKSPDKAHLNLHINSLELGDSAVYFCASSPRLDTGELFFGEGSRLTVL.

The CDR3 spells CSVGAGEGIQYF. CDR3 in DNA: TGCAGCGTTGGAGCGGGAGAGGGCATTCAGTACTTC. The rearrangement uses TRBV29-1 and TRBJ2-4, with TRBD2 matching 8 bases. CDR1 SQVTM and CDR2 ANQGSEA come from the germline V gene. There are 12 residues in the CDR3. The junction had 5 bases not matched to a gene; V was cut back by 4 bases and J by 9 bases.